The 32 T cell receptor beta chains given below trace back to one sample, sequenced in a study of CD8 T cells in ankylosing spondylitis (dated by TCRdb to the late 2010s). Library preparation was by 5' RACE. These reads were obtained on an Illumina HiSeq 2500. TCRdb reran the public reads through fastp at Q25 and MiXCR, keeping productive beta chains. Every CDR3 protein is listed once, alongside the most common genes and DNA of its rows. This sample gives approximately 110,000 distinct CDR3 sequences in total; 20% to 30% of them show up just once. Clones ranked in the top ten supply 12% of the sample. Input material: synovial fluid, either unsorted or a sorted T cell fraction (not recorded which). The receptors here all came from a male donor with ankylosing spondylitis.

This rearrangement joins TRBV7-7 to TRBJ2-1; no firm D call. V lost 2 bases and J 5 bases, leaving 7 bases between the germline ends. The germline gives CDR1 SSHAT, CDR2 FNYEAQ (reference sequence). CDR3 size: 13 residues. The CDR3 loop is CASSLNTDNEQFF. CDR3 coding DNA: TGTGCCAGCAGCTTAAATACTGACAATGAGCAGTTCTTC.

This clonotype showed up just a few times. This chain joins TRBV15 and TRBJ2-7, with a weak D call TRBD1 (5 bases). The germline V and J ends were trimmed by 0 bases and 1 base, with 13 bases remaining between them. Germline CDR1 LNHNV, CDR2 YYDKDF (reference sequence). The CDR3 sequence is 16 residues long. This CDR3 is CATSRDLGDSSYEQYV. CDR3 DNA sequence: TGTGCCACCAGCAGAGATTTGGGTGACAGTTCCTACGAGCAGTACGTC.

J is TRBJ2-2 and V is TRBV10-3; 8 bases agree with TRBD1. Looked up from germline, CDR1 is ENHRY and CDR2 is SYGVKD. The junction had 5 bases not matched to a gene; V was cut back by 6 bases and J by 2 bases. CDR3 size: 15 residues. The DNA of the CDR3 is TGTGCCATCAGACCGGGACAGGTTAACACCGGGGAGCTGTTTTTT. Amino acid sequence: CAIRPGQVNTGELFF.

V is TRBV5-1 and J is TRBJ1-2; D is perhaps TRBD1 (6 bases). The CDR3 consists of 13 residues. Germline V CDR1 and CDR2: SGHRS, YFSETQ. The V gene lost 3 bases and the J gene lost 8 bases, with 14 bases spanning the gap. The CDR3 loop is CASSWGDTYGYTF. CDR3 DNA sequence: TGCGCCAGCAGCTGGGGGGACACTTACGGCTACACCTTC.

Here the CDR3 reads CASGGTSSYNEQFF. The CDR3 DNA is TGTGCCAGCGGCGGGACTAGCAGCTACAATGAGCAGTTCTTC. The rearrangement joins TRBV2 to TRBJ2-1, with 9 positions matching TRBD2. Germline V gene sequence: CDR1 SNHLY, CDR2 FYNNEI. Unmatched junction bases numbered 5, after V lost 8 bases and J lost 3 bases. The CDR3 has 14 residues.

V is TRBV29-1 and J is TRBJ2-1, with 10 nucleotides matching TRBD2. The CDR3 runs to 15 residues. Germline CDR1 SQVTM, CDR2 ANQGSEA. V lost 6 bases, J lost 2 bases, and 7 bases stayed unmatched. The CDR3, as DNA: TGCAGCGTGGGGGAAGCGGGAGGGGCCTACAATGAGCAGTTCTTC. This translates into CSVGEAGGAYNEQFF.

Only a few counts were recorded for this clonotype. The chain is built from TRBV5-8 and TRBJ2-5; D gene uncertain. V was shortened by 0 bases and J by 5 bases, with 14 bases between the two germline ends. CDR1 and CDR2 (germline): SGHTS, YDEGEE. This CDR3 region has 15 residues. The CDR3 is CASSLGPSAGETQYF. CDR3 DNA sequence: TGTGCCAGCAGCTTGGGACCGTCGGCCGGGGAGACCCAGTACTTC.

This clonotype was detected only a few times. The chain employs TRBV24-1 and TRBJ2-1; 9 bases fit TRBD1. The CDR3 loop spans 16 amino acids. The V segment lost 1 base and the J segment 6 bases; nucleotides outside the gene matches: 6. CDR1 and CDR2 (germline): KGHDR, SFDVKD. Written as DNA, the CDR3 is TGTGCCACCAGTGATTTTCCGGGACAGGGATTCAATGAGCAGTTCTTC. Translation gives CATSDFPGQGFNEQFF.

This clonotype was seen a handful of times. The chain joins TRBV5-6 to TRBJ1-4; D unresolved. This CDR3 is built from 15 residues. Per the germline V gene, CDR1 is SGHDT and CDR2 is YYEEEE. V was pared by 7 bases and J by 8 bases, with 21 bases between. CDR3 nucleotides: TGTGCCAGCCGTGGCTTTTGGAACTCTGAGGAAAAACTGTTTTTT. Translating gives CASRGFWNSEEKLFF.

The V and J genes are TRBV7-8 and TRBJ1-5, with 7 bases fitting TRBD1. This CDR3 has 14 residues. The junction had 8 bases not matched to a gene; V was cut back by 5 bases and J by 7 bases. Germline values: CDR1 SGHVS, CDR2 FQNEAQ. CDR3 bases: TGTGCCAGCAGCCTGAACAGGGGTTACCAGCCCCAGCATTTT. Translation: CASSLNRGYQPQHF. The complete variable domain, with remaining parts taken from reference TRBV7-8 and TRBJ1-5, reads GAGVSQSPRYKVAKRGQDVALRCDPISGHVSLFWYQQALGQGPEFLTYFQNEAQLDKSGLPSDRFFAERPEGSVSTLKIQRTQQEDSAVYLCASSLNRGYQPQHFGDGTRLSIL.

This chain connects TRBV3-1 to TRBJ1-4; maybe TRBD1 (6 bases). The germline V gene has CDR1 LGHDT and CDR2 YNNKEL (reference sequence). The CDR3 runs 15 residues. The ends were cut back, 4 bases at V and 8 bases at J, with 17 bases in the middle. In DNA, the CDR3 is TGTGCCAGCAGCCGCCGAAGAGAGGGGACAGAAAAACTGTTTTTT. It specifies CASSRRREGTEKLFF.

The chain joins TRBV5-1 to TRBJ1-3; no clear D gene. This CDR3 has 15 residues. V was shortened by 0 bases and J by 0 bases, with 7 bases between the two germline ends. Germline loops: CDR1 SGHRS, CDR2 YFSETQ. CDR3 coding DNA: TGCGCCAGCAGCTTGGACTCAGTCTCTGGAAACACCATATATTTT. Protein sequence: CASSLDSVSGNTIYF. Supplemented by reference TRBV5-1 and TRBJ1-3, the full variable domain reads KAGVTQTPRYLIKTRGQQVTLSCSPISGHRSVSWYQQTPGQGLQFLFEYFSETQRNKGNFPGRFSGRQFSNSRSEMNVSTLELGDSALYLCASSLDSVSGNTIYFGEGSWLTVV.

This clonotype was seen ten or more times. This chain uses TRBV7-9 with TRBJ2-1, with D hard to call. This CDR3 spans 14 amino acids. CDR1 SEHNR and CDR2 FQNEAQ come from the germline V gene (reference sequence). V was cut by 5 bases and J by 3 bases, with 11 bases left in between. This chain's CDR3 is CASSPTSFYNEQFF. In nucleotides, the CDR3 is TGTGCCAGCAGCCCCACCTCGTTCTACAATGAGCAGTTCTTC.

This clonotype was seen only a few times. The chain couples TRBV18 to TRBJ2-3, with D possibly TRBD2 on 5 matching bases. V dropped 0 bases and J dropped 6 bases, with 10 bases sitting between them. The CDR3 is 14 amino acids. Germline V gene data show CDR1 as KGHSH and CDR2 as LQKENI. This CDR3 reads CASSPPSERDTQYF. As DNA, the CDR3 is TGTGCCAGCTCACCACCTAGCGAGAGGGATACGCAGTATTTT. The full variable domain, in which reference TRBV18 and TRBJ2-3 provide the parts outside the CDR3, is NAGVMQNPRHLVRRRGQEARLRCSPMKGHSHVYWYRQLPEEGLKFMVYLQKENIIDESGMPKERFSAEFPKEGPSILRIQQVVRGDSAAYFCASSPPSERDTQYFGPGTRLTVL.

This clonotype has a count of ten or more. The gene calls are TRBV27 and TRBJ2-7, with TRBD1 identical over 11 bases. This CDR3 has 15 amino acids. J lost 3 bases, V lost 3 bases, and 4 bases had no gene match. Germline loops: CDR1 MNHEY, CDR2 SMNVEV (reference sequence). The CDR3 nucleotides are TGTGCCAGCAGTTTGGCCGGGACAGGGGGCTACGAGCAGTACGTC. It encodes CASSLAGTGGYEQYV.

The V and J genes are TRBV29-1 and TRBJ2-7; 8 bases map to TRBD1. Germline CDR1 is SQVTM and CDR2 is ANQGSEA. The CDR3 is 16 amino acids. With 5 bases clipped from V and 0 bases from J, the junction kept 12 bases outside the gene matches. CDR3 sequence reads: CSVLDSWTGNSYEQYF. CDR3 nucleotides: TGCAGCGTTCTTGACTCTTGGACAGGGAACTCCTACGAGCAGTACTTC.

This chain uses TRBV5-1 with TRBJ2-3; 8 bases match TRBD1. CDR1 is SGHRS and CDR2 is YFSETQ in the germline V gene. The length of the CDR3 is 16 residues. V was pared by 4 bases and J by 5 bases, with 12 bases of the junction left unmatched. The CDR3 reads CASSPLFGQGGDTQYF. CDR3 DNA sequence: TGCGCCAGCAGCCCCCTTTTCGGACAGGGCGGAGATACGCAGTATTTT.

This clonotype was counted once. The rearrangement links TRBV7-9 to TRBJ2-3, with unresolved D. The CDR3 is 13 residues long. CDR1 is SEHNR and CDR2 is FQNEAQ in the germline V gene (reference sequence). The V end lost 8 bases, the J end lost 0 bases, and 9 bases lay between the germline ends. The CDR3 sequence is CASVPSSTDTQYF. Here the CDR3 DNA reads TGTGCCAGCGTCCCTTCTAGCACAGATACGCAGTATTTT.

The J gene is TRBJ2-1, the V gene TRBV10-3; 12 bases align to TRBD2. The germline V gene has CDR1 ENHRY and CDR2 SYGVKD. This CDR3 comprises 15 residues. V dropped 4 bases and J dropped 5; count of bases not matched to a gene: 3. The CDR3 coding sequence is TGTGCCATCAGTGGGTCTAGCGGGAGGGACAATGAGCAGTTCTTC. Its translation: CAISGSSGRDNEQFF.

This clonotype has a handful of counts. This chain connects TRBV5-6 to TRBJ2-7; D is uncertain. The V gene lost 3 bases and the J gene lost 3 bases, with 7 bases spanning the gap. Germline lookup yields CDR1 SGHDT and CDR2 YYEEEE. This CDR3 spans 12 amino acids. The CDR3 DNA is TGTGCCAGCAGCTGGAACCGCTACGAGCAGTACTTC. Translation gives CASSWNRYEQYF.

This clonotype was counted a few times. This chain connects TRBV3-1 to TRBJ1-4; a possible D gene is TRBD1 (6 bases). The V end lost 2 bases, the J end lost 2 bases, and 6 bases lay between the germline ends. Germline V gene sequence: CDR1 LGHDT, CDR2 YNNKEL (reference sequence). CDR3 length equals 14 residues. Here the CDR3 DNA reads TGTGCCAGCAGCCAAAGGGGGACTAATGAAAAACTGTTTTTT. Translation: CASSQRGTNEKLFF.

The V call is TRBV7-9, the J call TRBJ1-1; TRBD1 is a possible D gene (6 bases). The CDR3 has 14 amino acids. Trimming took off 6 bases at V and 0 bases at J, with 11 bases between the two ends. CDR1 SEHNR and CDR2 FQNEAQ come from the germline V gene (reference sequence). The CDR3 loop is CASSRQDLNTEAFF. The CDR3 DNA follows: TGTGCCAGCAGTCGACAGGACCTGAACACTGAAGCTTTCTTT.

The V call is TRBV2, the J call TRBJ1-2; D unclear. The CDR3 runs 16 residues. V was trimmed by 4 bases and J by 4 bases, leaving 19 bases between them. The germline V gene has CDR1 SNHLY and CDR2 FYNNEI. CDR3 in amino acids: CASSGEQAKGSYGYTF. CDR3 DNA sequence: TGTGCCAGCAGTGGGGAGCAGGCCAAAGGGTCCTATGGCTACACCTTC.

This clonotype was seen only a few times. The chain employs TRBV10-1 and TRBJ1-4; no clear D gene. CDR3 length equals 14 residues. The germline V gene has CDR1 WNHNN and CDR2 SYGVQD (reference sequence). V dropped 0 bases and J dropped 6 bases, with 8 bases sitting between them. The CDR3 protein is CASSESFGDEKLFF. In DNA form, the CDR3 reads TGCGCCAGCAGTGAGTCCTTCGGGGATGAAAAACTGTTTTTT.

This clonotype has a count of ten or more. The chain is built from TRBV7-2 and TRBJ2-3; TRBD2 aligns across 12 bases. This CDR3 has 17 residues. V was pared by 5 bases and J by 3 bases, with 9 bases of the junction left unmatched. Germline values: CDR1 SGHTA, CDR2 FQGNSA. The CDR3 loop is CASSARLAGDGTDTQYF. CDR3 coding DNA: TGTGCCAGCAGCGCCAGACTAGCGGGAGATGGGACAGATACGCAGTATTTT.

This clonotype was detected ten times or more. The chain carries TRBV24-1 and TRBJ1-3, with D possibly TRBD1 on 5 matching bases. Germline values: CDR1 KGHDR, CDR2 SFDVKD. The CDR3 length is 13 residues. Trimming removed 9 bases from V and 2 bases from J, with 10 bases in between. CDR3 nucleotides: TGTGCCACCGAGGACAAGGCTGGAAACACCATATATTTT. Protein product: CATEDKAGNTIYF.

V usage is TRBV15 and J usage is TRBJ2-1; D not certain. V lost 0 bases and J lost 8, with 11 bases in between. Germline V gene sequence: CDR1 LNHNV, CDR2 YYDKDF (reference sequence). This CDR3 has 14 residues. The chain's CDR3 is CATSRDSASDEQFF. In DNA form, the CDR3 reads TGTGCCACCAGCAGAGATTCCGCGAGCGATGAGCAGTTCTTC. Combining the CDR3 with reference TRBV15 and TRBJ2-1 gives the whole variable domain DAMVIQNPRYQVTQFGKPVTLSCSQTLNHNVMYWYQQKSSQAPKLLFHYYDKDFNNEADTPDNFQSRRPNTSFCFLDIRSPGLGDTAMYLCATSRDSASDEQFFGPGTRLTVL.

This clonotype has a handful of counts. The rearrangement joins TRBV5-4 to TRBJ1-1, with no clear D. V shed 4 bases and J shed 0 bases, with 13 bases lying between them. Germline CDR1 reads SGHNT; CDR2 reads YYREEE (reference sequence). The CDR3 runs 15 residues. CDR3: CASSPMGPMNTEAFF. The DNA for the CDR3 is TGTGCCAGCAGCCCAATGGGCCCGATGAACACTGAAGCTTTCTTT.

The chain recombines TRBV2 with TRBJ2-7, with D perhaps TRBD2 (6 bases). The CDR3 has 12 amino acids. Germline V gene data show CDR1 as SNHLY and CDR2 as FYNNEI. The V gene lost 8 bases and the J gene lost 0 bases, with 8 bases spanning the gap. The CDR3 region has the DNA TGTGCCAGCGGCGGGACCTCCTACGAGCAGTACGTC. It encodes CASGGTSYEQYV.

This clonotype was counted many times. This rearrangement joins TRBV20-1 to TRBJ2-1; D call uncertain. CDR3 length: 12 amino acids. Germline CDR1 and CDR2: DFQATT and SNEGSKA (reference sequence). Trimming left V 5 bases short and J 2 bases short, with 7 bases between. The CDR3 reads CSAPGPYNEQFF. The CDR3 DNA sequence: TGCAGTGCTCCTGGTCCCTACAATGAGCAGTTCTTC.

The J gene is TRBJ2-7, the V gene TRBV3-1; 10 nucleotides match TRBD1. The CDR3 contains 14 residues. Trimming removed 4 bases from V and 9 bases from J; junction bases left unmatched: 9. The germline V gene encodes CDR1 LGHDT and CDR2 YNNKEL (reference sequence). The CDR3 DNA follows: TGTGCCAGCAGCCCCTTAGACAGGGGGCAAGGGCAGTACTTC. Its protein is CASSPLDRGQGQYF.

This clonotype was seen a handful of times. The genes are TRBV7-8 and TRBJ2-3; D not certain. Trimming took 3 bases from V and 0 from J, leaving 4 bases between them. CDR3 length: 13 amino acids. Per the germline V gene, CDR1 is SGHVS and CDR2 is FQNEAQ. As DNA, the CDR3 is TGTGCCAGCAGCTTGTCTAGCACAGATACGCAGTATTTT. Its translation: CASSLSSTDTQYF.